The clone carrying this TCR beta chain was detected only once. Its target is unknown. This sample was taken from a study of Ad26.COV2.S vaccination and SARS-CoV-2 variants. Study at large: Participants got Ad26.COV2.S intramuscularly, once or twice 56 days apart. Study-wide results and limits: The study found higher spike-specific TCR breadth in vaccine than placebo recipients. In TCR breadth and depth analyses, total T cell responses may have been underestimated. Recipients of vaccine and of placebo showed similar breadth of their non-spike TCR repertoires.

The protocol was immunoSEQ multiplex PCR, while the TCRdb copy is restricted to in-frame clones and leaves out a portion. The sample shows roughly 300,000 clones, about nine tenths of them seen only once. Trimming pared 5 bases from V and 4 bases from J, leaving 6 bases between. This CDR3 spans 12 amino acids. Treatment of the sample: about 20 received Ad26.COV2.S at low or high dose, single or two shots; about 5 received placebo; per-sample allocation not given. Sample collection was performed on day 63 after the first vaccine or placebo injection. The sample in question was peripheral blood, obtained in a trial of Ad26.COV2.S vaccine versus placebo. The sequence was collected from a person between 18 and 60 years old who received the Ad26.COV2.S COVID-19 vaccine or a placebo. This sequence joins TRBV12-3 or TRBV12-4 and TRBJ1-5; D is uncertain. The CDR3 DNA reads as TGTGCCAGCAGTAAAGGGAATCAGCCCCAGCATTTT. This sequence encodes CASSKGNQPQHF.